The 6 T cell receptor beta chains below all came from one sample that was sequenced in a study of blood T cell repertoires in COVID-19. Here immunoSEQ multiplex PCR was the method, and the copy in TCRdb shows in-frame clones only, minus some. The sample includes 55,000 to 90,000 clones, 88% of them seen just once. The source material was peripheral blood. Receptors originate from a human donor in a cohort sampled during active COVID-19.

The rearrangement links TRBV6-5 to TRBJ2-7; TRBD1 might be the D (5 bases). The germline gives CDR1 MNHEY, CDR2 SVGAGI. The CDR3 covers 12 residues. Trimming cost V 4 bases and J 2 bases, with 6 bases left between them. The CDR3 spells CASSSTAYEQYF. The CDR3 nucleotides are TGTGCCAGCAGTTCGACAGCCTACGAGCAGTACTTC.

This chain joins TRBV5-4 and TRBJ2-1, with 10 bases aligning to TRBD2. Germline CDR1 SGHNT, CDR2 YYREEE (reference sequence). Unmatched junction bases numbered 1, after V lost 1 base and J lost 6 bases. The CDR3 length is 14 residues. CDR3 region: CASSLTSGTNEQFF. The CDR3 DNA reads TGTGCCAGCAGCTTGACTAGCGGGACCAATGAGCAGTTCTTC.

This clone was counted once. The chain is built from TRBV6-5 and TRBJ1-2; maybe TRBD1 (6 bases). V lost 1 base and J 8 bases, leaving 11 bases between the germline ends. The CDR3 length is 13 residues. The germline gives CDR1 MNHEY, CDR2 SVGAGI. The CDR3 reads CASSYLNREGYTF. The CDR3 bases are TGTGCCAGCAGTTACTTGAACAGGGAGGGCTACACCTTC.

In its sample, this clone was seen once. The chain has TRBV12-3 or TRBV12-4 and TRBJ2-5; 9 positions agree with TRBD1. The length of the CDR3 is 13 residues. Trimming cost V 7 bases and J 4 bases; bases outside gene matches: 4. The chain's CDR3 is CASIQTGGETQYF. The CDR3 DNA follows: TGTGCCAGCATCCAGACAGGGGGAGAGACCCAGTACTTC.

V and J are TRBV2 and TRBJ2-2; 12 nucleotides agree with TRBD2. The CDR3 totals 16 residues. With 5 bases clipped from V and 5 bases from J, the junction kept 6 bases outside the gene matches. Germline V gene data show CDR1 as SNHLY and CDR2 as FYNNEI. As DNA, the CDR3 is TGTGCCAGCAGTCGGACTAGCGGGACATATACCGGGGAGCTGTTTTTT. This encodes CASSRTSGTYTGELFF.

J is TRBJ2-2 and V is TRBV7-9; D is uncertain. The CDR3 loop spans 13 amino acids. CDR1 is SEHNR, CDR2 FQNEAQ, per germline (reference sequence). V shed 2 bases and J shed 4 bases, with 5 bases lying between them. CDR3 DNA sequence: TGTGCCAGCAGCTTATCAATCACCGGGGAGCTGTTTTTT. Its translation: CASSLSITGELFF.